This T cell receptor (beta chain) was recovered during a study of CD8 T cells in Susac syndrome. The study, taken as a whole, reports: The authors acknowledged that their TCR sequencing and HLA analysis involved a relatively small number of individuals.

Trimming removed 2 bases from V and 1 base from J, with 11 bases in between. CDR3 size: 15 residues. Germline V gives CDR1 MNHEY, CDR2 SMNVEV (reference sequence). An amount of RNA that ranged from about 0.45 to 1 ug was reverse transcribed with random hexamers. Multiplex PCR with immunoSEQ amplified the TCR beta CDR3 across 54 Vbeta and 13 Jbeta. TCRdb reprocessed the immunoSEQ multiplex PCR reads via MiXCR and lists one record per CDR3 protein. This table has approximately 77,000 distinct CDR3 sequences, about 92% appearing once. Comments on this clonotype: Its antigen remains unknown.

Negative isolation yielded CD8+ and CD4+ T cells; FACS enriched TEMRA cells. J is TRBJ1-1 and V is TRBV27; D is perhaps TRBD1 (6 bases). Sample: CD4+ T cells from PBMCs. The sequence was collected from a human donor with Susac syndrome. CDR3 amino acids: CASSLRGGTNTEAFF. The CDR3 nucleotides read TGTGCCAGCAGTTTAAGGGGGGGCACGAACACTGAAGCTTTCTTT.